In its sample, the clone carrying this T cell receptor (beta chain) was seen once. Its antigen is as yet unknown. The assay was immunoSEQ multiplex PCR, and TCRdb's table has in-frame clones only and misses some. The sample holds 40,000 to 55,000 clones, roughly 93% seen once. This sample stems from a study of cytomegalovirus exposure and HLA in healthy donors. V was clipped by 0 bases and J by 2 bases; unmatched bases: 7. The CDR3 loop spans 18 amino acids. From germline, CDR1 is LNHDA and CDR2 SQIVND (reference sequence). Points from the study as a whole: Subsequent analysis found a tendency for first-cohort TCR clusters to co-occur within the 100 to 150 validation repertoires. Researchers catalogued 164 TCR beta chains as cytomegalovirus-associated. Among TCR sequences, most were rare, though some public TCRs appeared in many donors.

The sequence came from a woman aged 18-35 years in good health and CMV-seronegative. The sample was PBMCs. This chain uses TRBV19 with TRBJ2-3; 11 positions match TRBD2. The CDR3 region is CASSIEGSGRANTDTQYF. The CDR3, as DNA: TGTGCCAGTAGTATAGAAGGTAGCGGGAGGGCCAACACAGATACGCAGTATTTT.